Each of the 29 T cell receptor beta chains below was sequenced from the same sample in a study of identical twins. TCRdb analysed the 5' RACE reads with MiXCR anew, one entry per CDR3 protein. The repertoire holds 1.5 million or so distinct CDR3 sequences, with under 35% as singletons. The material sequenced was cord blood. These receptors came from a newborn girl in good health.

The rearrangement links TRBV12-5 to TRBJ1-1; 9 bases are a match to TRBD1. Germline V gene sequence: CDR1 LGHNT, CDR2 FRNRAP. The CDR3 consists of 15 residues. After removal of 1 base from V and 0 bases from J, the junction contained 0 bases not matched to a gene. The CDR3 DNA follows: TGTGCTAGTGGTTTGGACAGGGGGCTGAACACTGAAGCTTTCTTT. Its translation is CASGLDRGLNTEAFF.

This chain connects TRBV6-2 or TRBV6-3 to TRBJ2-7; D not resolved. Germline lookup yields CDR1 MNHEY and CDR2 SVGEGT. The CDR3 sequence is 13 residues long. Trimming took off 7 bases at V and 2 bases at J, with 12 bases between the two ends. CDR3 sequence reads: CASNSDLPYEQYF. CDR3 sequence (DNA): TGTGCCAGCAACTCTGACCTCCCCTACGAGCAGTACTTC.

This clonotype was detected only a few times. V gene TRBV5-1 combines with J gene TRBJ2-3; 7 bases match TRBD1. Germline V gives CDR1 SGHRS, CDR2 YFSETQ. The CDR3 contains 16 residues. V lost 0 bases and J lost 2; bases outside the gene matches: 6. The CDR3 spells CASSLGGGTHTDTQYF. The CDR3, as DNA: TGCGCCAGCAGCTTGGGAGGGGGCACACACACAGATACGCAGTATTTT.

This clonotype was seen ten or more times. The J gene is TRBJ2-3, the V gene TRBV10-3; D gene ambiguous. CDR1 and CDR2 (germline): ENHRY, SYGVKD. Trimming took 10 bases from V and 0 from J, leaving 8 bases between them. This CDR3 has 12 residues. The CDR3 DNA reads TGTGCCACCCTAACCAGCACAGATACGCAGTATTTT. This gives the protein CATLTSTDTQYF.

This sequence joins TRBV4-2 and TRBJ2-7; D call uncertain. Germline-derived CDR1 and CDR2 are LGHNA and YNFKEQ. V lost 4 bases, J lost 0 bases, and 10 bases lay in between. There are 14 residues in the CDR3. The CDR3 region has the DNA TGTGCCAGCAGCCGAGAGGTGAGCTCCTACGAGCAGTACTTC. Its protein is CASSREVSSYEQYF.

The chain employs TRBV21-1 and TRBJ2-7. TRBV21-1 is labeled a pseudogene. The CDR3 length is 13 residues. The CDR3 here is CASSKRHSYEQYF. The CDR3 DNA reads TGTGCCAGCAGCAAAAGACACTCCTACGAGCAGTACTTC.

The chain has TRBV20-1 and TRBJ2-3, with 8 bases aligning to TRBD1. V shed 5 bases and J 6 bases; nucleotides not matched to a gene: 10. The germline V gene encodes CDR1 DFQATT and CDR2 SNEGSKA (reference sequence). The CDR3 has 14 residues. In DNA, the CDR3 is TGCAGTGCTCATCGACAGGGGACGAGTGATACGCAGTATTTT. Its translation: CSAHRQGTSDTQYF.

In this sample, this clonotype turned up a few times. The V and J genes are TRBV10-3 and TRBJ2-3; 8 nucleotides match TRBD1. Unmatched junction bases numbered 7, after V lost 6 bases and J lost 2 bases. CDR3 size: 15 residues. Germline V gives CDR1 ENHRY, CDR2 SYGVKD. The DNA for the CDR3 is TGTGCCATCAGCCGGGACAGGTCACTCACAGATACGCAGTATTTT. Translating gives CAISRDRSLTDTQYF.

V usage is TRBV2 and J usage is TRBJ2-7; TRBD1 aligns across 9 bases. CDR1 is SNHLY, CDR2 FYNNEI, per germline. CDR3 length: 16 amino acids. V lost 2 bases to trimming and J lost 7 bases; unmatched junction nucleotides: 12. CDR3 protein: CASSETGPTGGNEQYF. DNA of the CDR3: TGTGCCAGCAGTGAAACAGGGCCCACAGGGGGCAATGAGCAGTACTTC.

This chain connects TRBV28 to TRBJ2-7, with 8 bases lining up with TRBD2. V lost 5 bases and J lost 0; bases outside the gene matches: 9. This CDR3 comprises 16 residues. CDR1 and CDR2 from the germline V gene are MDHEN and SYDVKM. The CDR3 DNA is TGTGCCAGCAGTGTGCTAGCGGGTAGGAGCTCCTACGAGCAGTACTTC. This translates into CASSVLAGRSSYEQYF.

This clonotype was counted only a few times. The V gene is TRBV4-1, the J gene TRBJ1-2; perhaps TRBD1 as D (6 bases). There are 15 residues in the CDR3. Trimming took 1 base from V and 7 from J, leaving 16 bases between them. Germline V gives CDR1 MGHRA, CDR2 YSYEKL. The CDR3 DNA sequence: TGCGCCAGCAGCCAAGGTCCGGGACAAAGGGGTGGCTACACCTTC. It yields the protein CASSQGPGQRGGYTF.

The table lists this clonotype with a few counts. The chain uses TRBV27 and TRBJ2-1; D possibly corresponds to TRBD2 (5 bases). V was trimmed by 8 bases and J by 0 bases, leaving 14 bases between them. Germline V gene lookup returns CDR1 MNHEY and CDR2 SMNVEV (reference sequence). The CDR3 runs to 15 residues. CDR3 DNA sequence: TGTGCCAGCCGGACTCACCCTGACTCCTACAATGAGCAGTTCTTC. Translation gives CASRTHPDSYNEQFF.

There are many counts of this clonotype. V gene TRBV10-3 combines with J gene TRBJ1-2, with a weak D call TRBD1 (6 bases). Between the trimmed V and J ends, which lost 3 bases and 6 bases, there was a span of 11 bases. CDR3 length: 13 amino acids. The germline CDR1 and CDR2 sequences are ENHRY and SYGVKD. CDR3 bases: TGTGCCATCAGTGAAGGGGGGACCAATGGCTACACCTTC. Encoded protein: CAISEGGTNGYTF.

This chain joins TRBV9 and TRBJ2-1; D unclear. V dropped 0 bases and J dropped 12 bases, with 13 bases sitting between them. The CDR3 totals 13 residues. Germline V gene lookup returns CDR1 SGDLS and CDR2 YYNGEE. As DNA, the CDR3 is TGTGCCAGCAGCGTAGACCTGAGCGAGAGGCAGTTCTTC. It encodes CASSVDLSERQFF.

This clonotype has a handful of counts. The chain joins TRBV12-3 or TRBV12-4 to TRBJ2-7; no clear D gene. V was shortened by 2 bases and J by 9 bases, with 11 bases between the two germline ends. The length of the CDR3 is 12 residues. The CDR3 sequence: CASSLYGWWQYF. In DNA, the CDR3 is TGTGCCAGCAGTTTATACGGGTGGTGGCAGTACTTC.

This clonotype showed up many times. This chain uses TRBV20-1 with TRBJ2-7, with D possibly matching TRBD1 (5 bases). The CDR3 has 13 residues. V dropped 1 base and J dropped 2 bases, with 9 bases sitting between them. Germline V lookup: CDR1 DFQATT, CDR2 SNEGSKA (reference sequence). The CDR3 bases are TGCAGTGCTAGAGGGGGCTATCCCTACGAGCAGTACTTC. Translating it yields CSARGGYPYEQYF.

This clonotype was detected only a few times. The CDR3: CASIPGQNNEQFF. The DNA for the CDR3 is TGTGCCAGCATCCCGGGACAGAACAATGAGCAGTTCTTC. This chain uses TRBV28 with TRBJ2-1; TRBD1 agrees at 7 bases. This CDR3 is 13 amino acids long. Germline V lookup: CDR1 MDHEN, CDR2 SYDVKM. The junction had 5 bases not matched to a gene; V was cut back by 7 bases and J by 5 bases.

This chain connects TRBV7-2 to TRBJ2-7, with 10 bases fitting TRBD2. Germline trimming cut 6 bases from V and 4 bases from J; bases unmatched to any gene: 6. Per germline, CDR1 SGHTA and CDR2 FQGNSA. The CDR3 extends over 14 amino acids. As DNA, the CDR3 is TGTGCCAGCAGTAAAACTAGCGGGGAGTACGAGCAGTACTTC. It yields the protein CASSKTSGEYEQYF.

The chain links TRBV3-1 to TRBJ2-5; TRBD2 agrees at 7 bases. The V gene end was trimmed by 0 bases and the J gene end by 3 bases; junction bases not matched to a gene: 7. There are 16 residues in the CDR3. Germline V CDR1 and CDR2: LGHDT, YNNKEL (reference sequence). The CDR3: CASSQEWEGTEETQYF. As DNA, the CDR3 is TGTGCCAGCAGCCAAGAGTGGGAGGGCACTGAAGAGACCCAGTACTTC.

This clonotype was counted between two and nine times. The chain combines TRBV13 with TRBJ1-1; D might be TRBD1 (6 bases). V lost 5 bases, J lost 1 base, and 14 bases lay in between. The length of the CDR3 is 15 residues. The germline gives CDR1 PRHDT, CDR2 FYEKMQ (reference sequence). The CDR3 nucleotides read TGTGCCAGCAGCCCGGGCCCGACAGGGAACACTGAAGCTTTCTTT. It specifies CASSPGPTGNTEAFF.

This clonotype was counted only a few times. The V call is TRBV9, the J call TRBJ2-3, with TRBD2 matching 10 bases. The CDR3 sequence is 16 residues long. V shed 0 bases, J shed 1 base, and the junction held 2 bases outside the gene matches. CDR1 is SGDLS and CDR2 is YYNGEE in the germline V gene. The CDR3 is CASSVASGGRTDTQYF. The CDR3 nucleotides are TGTGCCAGCAGCGTAGCTAGCGGGGGACGCACAGATACGCAGTATTTT.

This clonotype has just a few counts. The rearrangement links TRBV6-5 to TRBJ1-6, with a weak D call TRBD1 (5 bases). This CDR3 has 15 amino acids. Germline V gene lookup returns CDR1 MNHEY and CDR2 SVGAGI. V was pared by 5 bases and J by 11 bases, with 19 bases between. In DNA form, the CDR3 reads TGTGCCAGCAGTAAATTCGGGGGTAATCCCACACCCCTCCACTTT. Protein product: CASSKFGGNPTPLHF.

This clonotype has only a few counts. V gene TRBV27 combines with J gene TRBJ1-2; 8 nucleotides agree with TRBD1. This CDR3 has 15 residues. Germline V gives CDR1 MNHEY, CDR2 SMNVEV (reference sequence). V lost 4 bases to trimming and J lost 3 bases; unmatched junction nucleotides: 7. The CDR3: CASSSTGQGDYGYTF. The CDR3 DNA is TGTGCCAGCAGTTCCACCGGACAGGGAGACTATGGCTACACCTTC.

In DNA, the CDR3 is TGTGCCACCAGTGATTTCCTATACGGGGAGCTGTTTTTT. Amino acid sequence: CATSDFLYGELFF. V is TRBV24-1 and J is TRBJ2-2; D remains ambiguous. V shed 1 base and J shed 7 bases, with 6 bases lying between them. This CDR3 is built from 13 residues. Germline V gene data show CDR1 as KGHDR and CDR2 as SFDVKD.

This clonotype was picked up a small number of times. The rearrangement uses TRBV7-2 and TRBJ2-1, with TRBD2 matching over 8 bases. With V trimmed by 1 base and J by 9 bases, 8 bases remained unmatched. The germline gives CDR1 SGHTA, CDR2 FQGNSA. CDR3 length: 15 residues. The CDR3 region is CASSLVTGGRIEQFF. CDR3 DNA sequence: TGTGCCAGCAGCTTAGTCACGGGGGGGCGCATTGAGCAGTTCTTC. Filled out from reference TRBV7-2 and TRBJ2-1, the complete variable domain reads GAGVSQSPSNKVTEKGKDVELRCDPISGHTALYWYRQSLGQGLEFLIYFQGNSAPDKSGLPSDRFSAERTGGSVSTLTIQRTQQEDSAVYLCASSLVTGGRIEQFFGPGTRLTVL.

The V call is TRBV15, the J call TRBJ2-3, with D hard to call. CDR1 is LNHNV, CDR2 YYDKDF, per germline (reference sequence). The CDR3 runs to 14 residues. The germline V and J ends were trimmed by 1 base and 2 bases, with 7 bases remaining between them. CDR3 sequence reads: CATSRGSHTDTQYF. CDR3 nucleotide sequence: TGTGCCACCAGCAGAGGATCCCACACAGATACGCAGTATTTT.

The chain employs TRBV3-1 and TRBJ2-1, with 10 bases matching TRBD2. The CDR3 length is 17 residues. Germline lookup yields CDR1 LGHDT and CDR2 YNNKEL (reference sequence). J was trimmed by 6 bases and V by 0 bases; bases with no gene match: 8. The CDR3 sequence is CASSQDYLAGASNEQFF. The DNA of the CDR3 is TGTGCCAGCAGCCAAGATTATCTAGCGGGGGCGTCCAATGAGCAGTTCTTC.

V is TRBV14 and J is TRBJ1-2; no definite D call. The CDR3 has 13 amino acids. V was pared by 4 bases and J by 4 bases, with 10 bases between. CDR1 is SGHDN, CDR2 FVKESK, per germline. The DNA of the CDR3 is TGTGCCAGCAGCCCCACGTCATTCTATGGCTACACCTTC. It encodes CASSPTSFYGYTF.

This clonotype was recorded a few times. This rearrangement joins TRBV4-1 to TRBJ2-1; D unresolved. Per germline, CDR1 MGHRA and CDR2 YSYEKL. This CDR3 is built from 13 residues. Trimming took off 1 base at V and 10 bases at J, with 11 bases between the two ends. The CDR3 coding sequence is TGCGCCAGCAGCCAAGCTGTTGCTGTAGAGCAGTTCTTC. Protein: CASSQAVAVEQFF.